Listed below are T cell receptor beta chains from one sample, sequenced in a study of blood T cell repertoires in COVID-19. Clones were sequenced by immunoSEQ multiplex PCR, and TCRdb holds only the in-frame ones, with some missing. The repertoire holds about 410,000 clones, with 86% as singletons. The sequencing input was peripheral blood. The receptors derive from a woman aged 25 to 39 with active or convalescent COVID-19. The CDR3 runs from the conserved cysteine through the conserved F or W. Each record gives: J gene, clone size, D gene, V gene, CDR3 DNA, CDR3 protein. A D gene is named only where the DNA matches it firmly. Expanded clones are given a class, and other clones once, few, many or no size at all.

j_gene: TRBJ1-1; abundance: -; d_gene: -; v_gene: TRBV5-1; CDR3nt: TGCGCCAGCAGCTTACGGGTTGGGAACACTGAAGCTTTCTTT; CDR3aa: CASSLRVGNTEAFF
j_gene: TRBJ2-7; abundance: -; d_gene: TRBD2; v_gene: TRBV30; CDR3nt: TGTGCCTGGAGCGCGACTAGCGGGAGTGGATTCTACGAGCAGTACTTC; CDR3aa: CAWSATSGSGFYEQYF
j_gene: TRBJ2-1; abundance: -; d_gene: -; v_gene: TRBV18; CDR3nt: TGTGCCAGCTCACCACGGTCTAGCTCCTACAATGAGCAGTTCTTC; CDR3aa: CASSPRSSSYNEQFF
j_gene: TRBJ2-1; abundance: -; d_gene: TRBD2; v_gene: TRBV5-1; CDR3nt: TGCGCCAGCAGCGGCGGGACTAGCGGGAGGAATGAGCAGTTCTTC; CDR3aa: CASSGGTSGRNEQFF
j_gene: TRBJ2-3; abundance: -; d_gene: TRBD2; v_gene: TRBV10-3; CDR3nt: TGTGCCACCTCCGGGACTAGCGCCCCAGATACGCAGTATTTT; CDR3aa: CATSGTSAPDTQYF
j_gene: TRBJ1-2; abundance: -; d_gene: TRBD1; v_gene: TRBV6-5; CDR3nt: TGTGCCAGCAAACGGACAGGGTACTATGGCTACACCTTC; CDR3aa: CASKRTGYYGYTF
j_gene: TRBJ1-2; abundance: -; d_gene: -; v_gene: TRBV30; CDR3nt: TGTGCCTGGAGGGGCGTAAGGGACTTTGGAGGCTACACCTTC; CDR3aa: CAWRGVRDFGGYTF
j_gene: TRBJ2-1; abundance: -; d_gene: -; v_gene: TRBV18; CDR3nt: TGTGCCAGCTCACCACGGAAAAGTCTAGCCGAGCAGTTCTTC; CDR3aa: CASSPRKSLAEQFF
j_gene: TRBJ1-1; abundance: -; d_gene: -; v_gene: TRBV6-1; CDR3nt: TGTGCCAGCAGTGAAGCGTACAGGAACACTGAAGCTTTCTTT; CDR3aa: CASSEAYRNTEAFF
j_gene: TRBJ1-5; abundance: -; d_gene: -; v_gene: TRBV7-7; CDR3nt: TGTGCCAGCAGCTTAAAGGGGACACGCTGCAATCAGCCCCAGCATTTT; CDR3aa: CASSLKGTRCNQPQHF
j_gene: TRBJ1-2; abundance: -; d_gene: -; v_gene: TRBV4-1; CDR3nt: TGCGCCAGCAGCCAAAACTCAGGGGACTATGGCTACACCTTC; CDR3aa: CASSQNSGDYGYTF
j_gene: TRBJ1-1; abundance: -; d_gene: -; v_gene: TRBV20-1; CDR3nt: TGCAGTGCTAGAGAACAGATTGAAGCTTTCTTT; CDR3aa: CSAREQIEAFF
j_gene: TRBJ2-7; abundance: -; d_gene: -; v_gene: TRBV10-3; CDR3nt: TGTGCCATCAGTGCTCGGTCCGAGCAGTACTTC; CDR3aa: CAISARSEQYF
j_gene: TRBJ2-1; abundance: -; d_gene: TRBD2; v_gene: TRBV7-9; CDR3nt: TGTGCCAGCAGCTCCAGCGGGGGGGGCCCCTCCTACAATGAGCAGTTCTTC; CDR3aa: CASSSSGGGPSYNEQFF
j_gene: TRBJ2-3; abundance: -; d_gene: -; v_gene: TRBV7-9; CDR3nt: TGTGCCAGCAGCGGGAGGCAACGAGACAGGGTTAGCACAGATACGCAGTATTTT; CDR3aa: CASSGRQRDRVSTDTQYF
j_gene: TRBJ1-2; abundance: once; d_gene: TRBD1; v_gene: TRBV3-1/TRBV3-2; CDR3nt: TGTGCCAGCAGCCAAGGGGACAGGGGGCCCGTCTGCACCTTC; CDR3aa: CASSQGDRGPVCTF
j_gene: TRBJ2-3; abundance: -; d_gene: TRBD1; v_gene: TRBV10-3; CDR3nt: TGTGCCATCAGTGATCGGGGACAGATCAGCACAGATACGCAGTATTTT; CDR3aa: CAISDRGQISTDTQYF
j_gene: TRBJ2-5; abundance: few; d_gene: TRBD2; v_gene: TRBV11-2; CDR3nt: TGTGCCAGCAGCTTCGGGACTAACCAAGAGACCCAGTACTTC; CDR3aa: CASSFGTNQETQYF
j_gene: TRBJ2-1; abundance: few; d_gene: TRBD2; v_gene: TRBV6-5; CDR3nt: TGTGCCAGCAGTTACCAGCCTAGCGGGGGGTATGAGCAGTTCTTC; CDR3aa: CASSYQPSGGYEQFF
j_gene: TRBJ1-2; abundance: many; d_gene: -; v_gene: TRBV4-1; CDR3nt: TGCGCCAGCAGCCAAGATGGTTCAGGGGTGGGTGGCTACACCTTC; CDR3aa: CASSQDGSGVGGYTF
j_gene: TRBJ1-5; abundance: -; d_gene: -; v_gene: TRBV12-3/TRBV12-4; CDR3nt: TGTGCCAGCAGTCTTGGACATAATCAGCCCCAGCATTTT; CDR3aa: CASSLGHNQPQHF
j_gene: TRBJ1-4; abundance: -; d_gene: TRBD1; v_gene: TRBV7-9; CDR3nt: TGTGCCAGCAGCTTAGCCGGGACAGGGCTGCCAACTAATGAAAAACTGTTTTTT; CDR3aa: CASSLAGTGLPTNEKLFF